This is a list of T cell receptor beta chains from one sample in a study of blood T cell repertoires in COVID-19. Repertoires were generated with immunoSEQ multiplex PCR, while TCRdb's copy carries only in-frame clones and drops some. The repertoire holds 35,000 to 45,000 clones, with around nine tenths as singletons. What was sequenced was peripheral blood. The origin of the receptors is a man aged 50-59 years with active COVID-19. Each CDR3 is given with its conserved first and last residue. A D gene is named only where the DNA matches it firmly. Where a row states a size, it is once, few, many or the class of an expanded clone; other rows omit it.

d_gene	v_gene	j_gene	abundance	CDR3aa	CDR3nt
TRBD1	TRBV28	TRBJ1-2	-	CASSLGQTGGYTF	TGTGCCAGCAGTTTGGGACAGACGGGGGGCTACACCTTC
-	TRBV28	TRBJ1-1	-	CASSRGSLNTEAFF	TGTGCCAGCAGCCGGGGGTCACTGAACACTGAAGCTTTCTTT
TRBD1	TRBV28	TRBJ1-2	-	CASSPASHLGTVNYGYTF	TGTGCCAGCAGCCCCGCCAGTCACCTCGGGACAGTAAACTATGGCTACACCTTC
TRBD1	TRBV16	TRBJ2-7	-	CASSPGQGLYEQYF	TGTGCCAGCAGCCCAGGACAGGGTCTATACGAGCAGTACTTC
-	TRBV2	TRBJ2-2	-	CASRATGTGELFF	TGTGCCAGCAGAGCGACAGGTACCGGGGAGCTGTTTTTT
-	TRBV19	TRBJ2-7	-	CASSISQGGYEQYF	TGTGCCAGTAGTATAAGCCAGGGTGGTTACGAGCAGTACTTC
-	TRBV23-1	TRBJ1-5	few	CASSQQRQKPFYSNQPQHF	TGCGCCAGCAGTCAACAAAGACAGAAGCCTTTTTATAGCAATCAGCCCCAGCATTTT
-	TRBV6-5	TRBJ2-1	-	CASSSERAVNEQFF	TGTGCCAGCAGTTCCGAGCGAGCAGTCAATGAGCAGTTCTTC
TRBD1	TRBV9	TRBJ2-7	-	CASSPGQGAEQYF	TGTGCCAGCAGCCCAGGACAGGGGGCAGAGCAGTACTTC
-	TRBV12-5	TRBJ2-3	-	CASGLSGADTQYF	TGTGCTAGTGGTTTGTCCGGGGCAGATACGCAGTATTTT
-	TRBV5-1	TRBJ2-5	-	CASSLELVETQYF	TGCGCCAGCAGCTTGGAGCTCGTCGAGACCCAGTACTTC
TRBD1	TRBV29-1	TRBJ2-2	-	CSVAGGMGQGSTGELFF	TGCAGCGTCGCCGGGGGGATGGGACAGGGGTCCACCGGGGAGCTGTTTTTT
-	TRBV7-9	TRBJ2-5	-	CASTLYRETMYQETQYF	TGTGCCAGCACCCTCTACCGGGAGACCATGTACCAAGAGACCCAGTACTTC
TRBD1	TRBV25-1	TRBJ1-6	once	CASSETGVSYNSPLHF	TGTGCCAGCAGTGAGACAGGGGTTTCTTATAATTCACCCCTCCACTTT
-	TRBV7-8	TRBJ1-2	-	CASSQNGGEIYGYTF	TGTGCCAGCAGCCAGAACGGGGGGGAGATCTATGGCTACACCTTC
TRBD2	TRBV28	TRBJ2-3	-	CASRDQGGADTQYF	TGTGCCAGCAGGGATCAGGGAGGGGCAGATACGCAGTATTTT
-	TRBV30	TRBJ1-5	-	CAWSVGADNQPQHF	TGTGCCTGGAGTGTAGGGGCGGATAATCAGCCCCAGCATTTT
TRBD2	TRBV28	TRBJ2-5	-	CASSRPLWLLGGQETQYF	TGTGCCAGCAGTCGCCCTCTTTGGTTACTCGGGGGGCAAGAGACCCAGTACTTC
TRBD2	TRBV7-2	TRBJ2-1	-	CASRLGLALANEQFF	TGTGCCAGCAGATTGGGACTAGCTTTGGCCAATGAGCAGTTCTTC
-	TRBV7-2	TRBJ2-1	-	CASSLATKGEQFF	TGTGCCAGCAGCTTAGCGACTAAGGGTGAGCAGTTCTTC
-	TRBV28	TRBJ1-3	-	CASRSTVSSGNTIYF	TGTGCCAGCAGATCCACTGTAAGCTCTGGAAACACCATATATTTT
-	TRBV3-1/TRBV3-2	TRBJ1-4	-	CASSQGGPGEKLFF	TGTGCCAGCAGCCAAGGGGGGCCTGGGGAAAAACTGTTTTTT
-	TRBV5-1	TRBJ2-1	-	CASSLTSRRIDEQFF	TGCGCCAGCAGCTTGACTAGCAGGAGAATAGATGAGCAGTTCTTC
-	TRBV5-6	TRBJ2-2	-	CASSQGLLNTGELFF	TGTGCCAGCAGCCAGGGACTTCTGAACACCGGGGAGCTGTTTTTT
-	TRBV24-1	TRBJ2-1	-	CATSPAPSHEQFF	TGTGCCACCAGCCCAGCCCCTAGCCATGAGCAGTTCTTC
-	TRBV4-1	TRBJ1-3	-	CASSPRQISFSGNTIYF	TGCGCCAGCAGCCCTCGACAGATTTCCTTCTCTGGAAACACCATATATTTT
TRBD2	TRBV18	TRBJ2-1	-	CASSPNRQGLANNEQFF	TGTGCCAGCTCACCAAACCGACAGGGACTAGCGAACAATGAGCAGTTCTTC
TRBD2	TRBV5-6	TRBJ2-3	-	CASSLRLAGGLDTQYF	TGTGCCAGCAGCTTGCGACTAGCGGGAGGGCTGGATACGCAGTATTTT
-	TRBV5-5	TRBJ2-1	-	CASHRDSIQDEQFF	TGTGCCAGCCACCGGGACTCGATACAAGATGAGCAGTTCTTC
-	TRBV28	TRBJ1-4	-	CASSQQRLQKLFF	TGTGCCAGCAGTCAGCAGCGCCTGCAAAAACTGTTTTTT
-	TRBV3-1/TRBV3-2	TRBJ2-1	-	CASSYSHEQFF	TGTGCCAGCAGCTATAGCCATGAGCAGTTCTTC
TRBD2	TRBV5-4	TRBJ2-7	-	CASSAGLAGNEQYF	TGTGCCAGCAGCGCGGGACTAGCGGGAAACGAGCAGTACTTC
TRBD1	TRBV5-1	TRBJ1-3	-	CASSSRDSSGNTIYF	TGCGCCAGCAGCTCCCGGGACAGCTCTGGAAACACCATATATTTT
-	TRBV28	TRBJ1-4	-	CASSLSNRANNEKLFF	TGTGCCAGCAGTCTATCCAACAGGGCGAATAATGAAAAACTGTTTTTT